This T cell receptor beta chain was observed in a study of response to subunit inactivated influenza vaccine. Study results and limitations: The authors suggested that few new T cells are recruited per seasonal influenza vaccination.

The CDR3 runs to 15 residues. Germline V CDR1 and CDR2: PRHDT, FYEKMQ (reference sequence). Trimming took 5 bases from V and 1 from J; bases not matched to a gene: 6. One entry per CDR3 protein, called by TCRdb with MiXCR from the RT-PCR reads. The sample has approximately 730,000 distinct CDR3 sequences, roughly 13% seen once. Only a few counts were recorded for this clonotype. Its specificity is not known. J is TRBJ2-3 and V is TRBV13, with 7 bases matching TRBD1. Material: PBMCs from blood, obtained around two weeks before vaccination. This clonotype was obtained from a man aged 50 to 59 who received an inactivated influenza vaccine. CDR3 in amino acids: CASSATGRRTDTQYF. The CDR3 DNA reads as TGTGCCAGCAGCGCGACAGGGCGGCGCACAGATACGCAGTATTTT.